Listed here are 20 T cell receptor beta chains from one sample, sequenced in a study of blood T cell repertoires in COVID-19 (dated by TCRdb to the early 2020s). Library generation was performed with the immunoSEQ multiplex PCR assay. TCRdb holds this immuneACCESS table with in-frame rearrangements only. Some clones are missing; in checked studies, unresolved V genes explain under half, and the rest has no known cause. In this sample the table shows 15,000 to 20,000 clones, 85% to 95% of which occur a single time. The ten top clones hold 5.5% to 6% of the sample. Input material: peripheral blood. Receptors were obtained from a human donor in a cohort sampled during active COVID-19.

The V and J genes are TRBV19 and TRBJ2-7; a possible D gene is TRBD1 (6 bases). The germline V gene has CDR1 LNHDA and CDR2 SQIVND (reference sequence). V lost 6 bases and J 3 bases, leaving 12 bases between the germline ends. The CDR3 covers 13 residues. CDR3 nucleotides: TGTGCCAGTAGCCCGGGACAAAACTACGAGCAGTACTTC. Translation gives CASSPGQNYEQYF.

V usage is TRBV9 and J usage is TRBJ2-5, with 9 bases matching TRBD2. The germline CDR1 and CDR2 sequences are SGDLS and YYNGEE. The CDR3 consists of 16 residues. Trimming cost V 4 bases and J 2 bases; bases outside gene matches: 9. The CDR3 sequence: CASSFIGTSLQETQYF. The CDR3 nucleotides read TGTGCCAGCAGCTTCATCGGGACTAGCCTTCAAGAGACCCAGTACTTC.

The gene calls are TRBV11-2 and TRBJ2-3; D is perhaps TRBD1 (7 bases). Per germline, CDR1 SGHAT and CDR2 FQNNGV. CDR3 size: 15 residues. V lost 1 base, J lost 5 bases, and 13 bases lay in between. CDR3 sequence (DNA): TGTGCCAGCAGCTTAGTGAGGGGGCGGGAAGATACGCAGTATTTT. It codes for CASSLVRGREDTQYF.

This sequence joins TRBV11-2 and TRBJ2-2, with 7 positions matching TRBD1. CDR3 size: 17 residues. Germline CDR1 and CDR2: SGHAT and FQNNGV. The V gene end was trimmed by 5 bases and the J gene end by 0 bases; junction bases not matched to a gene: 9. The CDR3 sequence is CASSRYRGDTNTGELFF. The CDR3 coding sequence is TGTGCCAGCAGCAGATACAGGGGAGATACGAACACCGGGGAGCTGTTTTTT. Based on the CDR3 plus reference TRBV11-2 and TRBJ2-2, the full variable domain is EAGVAQSPRYKIIEKRQSVAFWCNPISGHATLYWYQQILGQGPKLLIQFQNNGVVDDSQLPKDRFSAERLKGVDSTLKIQPAKLEDSAVYLCASSRYRGDTNTGELFFGEGSRLTVL.

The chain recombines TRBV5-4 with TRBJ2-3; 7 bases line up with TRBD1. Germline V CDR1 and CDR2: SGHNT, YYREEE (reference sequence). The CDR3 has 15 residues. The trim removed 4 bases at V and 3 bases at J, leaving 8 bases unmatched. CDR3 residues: CASSRRDRDTDTQYF. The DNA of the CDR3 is TGTGCCAGCAGCCGCCGGGACAGAGATACAGATACGCAGTATTTT.

CDR3 DNA sequence: TGTGCCAGCAGCATCCCCTTGAGGAGGACGGAGACCCAGTACTTC. Its translation: CASSIPLRRTETQYF. This chain uses TRBV21-1 with TRBJ2-5; the table's D call, TRBD2, was not checked against the DNA. TRBV21-1 is a pseudogene. The CDR3 runs 15 residues.

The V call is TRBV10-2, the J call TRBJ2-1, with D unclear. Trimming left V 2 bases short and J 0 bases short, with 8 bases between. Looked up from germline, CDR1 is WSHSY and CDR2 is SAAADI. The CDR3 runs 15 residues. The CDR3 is CASSEDSSSYNEQFF. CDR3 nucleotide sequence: TGCGCCAGCAGTGAGGACTCAAGCTCCTACAATGAGCAGTTCTTC.

CDR3 nucleotides: TGTGCCAGCGTGCATAGCGGGGGGCCCGGGGAGCTGTTTTTT. This sequence encodes CASVHSGGPGELFF. The gene calls are TRBV6-5 and TRBJ2-2, with 10 bases aligning to TRBD2. In germline, CDR1 is MNHEY, CDR2 SVGAGI. J gave up 6 bases and V 8 bases, and 6 bases lay outside the gene matches. The CDR3 is 14 residues long.

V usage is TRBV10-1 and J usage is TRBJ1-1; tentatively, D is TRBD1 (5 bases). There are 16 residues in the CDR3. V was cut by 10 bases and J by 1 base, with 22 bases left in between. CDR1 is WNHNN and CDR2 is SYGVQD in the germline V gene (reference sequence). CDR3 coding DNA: TGCGCCACCCAAGGGACGGGGACGGGGGAGAACACTGAAGCTTTCTTT. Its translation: CATQGTGTGENTEAFF.

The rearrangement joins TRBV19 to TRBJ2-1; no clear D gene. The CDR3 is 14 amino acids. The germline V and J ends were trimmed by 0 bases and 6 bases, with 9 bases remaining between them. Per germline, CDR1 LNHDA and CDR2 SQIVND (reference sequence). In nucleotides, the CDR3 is TGTGCCAGTAGTATAGATAACAGTCTCAATGAGCAGTTCTTC. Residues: CASSIDNSLNEQFF.

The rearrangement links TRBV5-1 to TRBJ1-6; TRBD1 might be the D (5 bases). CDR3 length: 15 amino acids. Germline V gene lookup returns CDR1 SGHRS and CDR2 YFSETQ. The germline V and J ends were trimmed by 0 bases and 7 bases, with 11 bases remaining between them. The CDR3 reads CASSLEGIGNSPLHF. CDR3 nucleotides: TGCGCCAGCAGCTTGGAGGGGATCGGGAATTCACCCCTCCACTTT.

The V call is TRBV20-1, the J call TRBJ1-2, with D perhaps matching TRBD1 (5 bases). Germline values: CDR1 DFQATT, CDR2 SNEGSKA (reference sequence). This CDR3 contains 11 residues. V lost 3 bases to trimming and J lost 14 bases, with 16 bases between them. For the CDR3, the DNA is TGCAGTGCTAGCCCATCCAGGGCCCGGACCTTC. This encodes CSASPSRARTF.

CDR3 amino acids: CASSNIAGGPSYEQYF. The DNA of the CDR3 is TGTGCCAGTAGTAATATAGCGGGAGGGCCTTCTTACGAGCAGTACTTC. The V and J genes are TRBV19 and TRBJ2-7; 11 bases align to TRBD2. Germline V gives CDR1 LNHDA, CDR2 SQIVND (reference sequence). The CDR3 extends over 16 amino acids. J gave up 4 bases and V 4 bases, and 9 bases lay outside the gene matches.

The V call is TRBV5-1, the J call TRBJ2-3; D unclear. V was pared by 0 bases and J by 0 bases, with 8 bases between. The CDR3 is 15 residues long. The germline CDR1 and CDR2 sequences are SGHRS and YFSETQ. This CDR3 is CASSLDWASTDTQYF. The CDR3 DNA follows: TGCGCCAGCAGCTTGGATTGGGCTAGCACAGATACGCAGTATTTT.

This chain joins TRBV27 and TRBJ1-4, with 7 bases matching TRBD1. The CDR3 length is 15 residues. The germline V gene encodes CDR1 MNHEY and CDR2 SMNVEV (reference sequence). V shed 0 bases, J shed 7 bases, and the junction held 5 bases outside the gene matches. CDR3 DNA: TGTGCCAGCAGTTTATCGGGCAGGGGGTTTGAAAAACTGTTTTTT. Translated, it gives CASSLSGRGFEKLFF.

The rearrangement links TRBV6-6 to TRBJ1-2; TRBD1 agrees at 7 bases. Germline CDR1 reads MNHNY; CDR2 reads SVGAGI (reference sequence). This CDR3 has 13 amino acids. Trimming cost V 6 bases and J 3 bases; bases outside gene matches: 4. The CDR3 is CASRDRVDYGYTF. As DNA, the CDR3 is TGTGCCAGCAGAGACAGGGTTGACTATGGCTACACCTTC.

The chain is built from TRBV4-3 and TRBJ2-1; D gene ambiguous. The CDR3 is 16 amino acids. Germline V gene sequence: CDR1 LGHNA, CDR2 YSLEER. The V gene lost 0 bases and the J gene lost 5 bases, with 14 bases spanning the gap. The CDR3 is CASSQDKWPPDNEQFF. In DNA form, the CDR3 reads TGCGCCAGCAGCCAAGATAAGTGGCCTCCCGACAATGAGCAGTTCTTC.

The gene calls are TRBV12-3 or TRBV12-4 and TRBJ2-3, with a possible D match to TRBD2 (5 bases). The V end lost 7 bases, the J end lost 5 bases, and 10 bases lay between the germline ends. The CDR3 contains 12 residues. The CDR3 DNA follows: TGTGCCAGCAACGCAGGAGGAGATACGCAGTATTTT. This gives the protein CASNAGGDTQYF.

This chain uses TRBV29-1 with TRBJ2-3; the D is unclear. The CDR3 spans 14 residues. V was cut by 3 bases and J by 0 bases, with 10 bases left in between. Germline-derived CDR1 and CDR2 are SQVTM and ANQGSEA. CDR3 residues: CSVDPPGSTDTQYF. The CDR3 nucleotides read TGCAGCGTTGACCCCCCCGGTAGCACAGATACGCAGTATTTT.

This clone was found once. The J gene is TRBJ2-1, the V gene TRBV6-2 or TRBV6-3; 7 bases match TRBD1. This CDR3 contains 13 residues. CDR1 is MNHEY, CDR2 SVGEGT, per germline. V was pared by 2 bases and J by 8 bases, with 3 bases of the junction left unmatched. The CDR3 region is CASSYDRVDEQFF. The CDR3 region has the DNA TGTGCCAGCAGTTACGACAGGGTGGATGAGCAGTTCTTC.